This T cell receptor (beta chain) was captured in a study of T cell changes during pregnancy in multiple sclerosis. The CDR3 sequence is 19 residues long. The V and J ends lost 0 bases and 5 bases respectively, with 23 bases between them. Germline V gene data show CDR1 as LNHNV and CDR2 as YYDKDF (reference sequence). TCRdb's copy holds only in-frame clones and misses some; the assay was immunoSEQ multiplex PCR. The sample holds approximately 68,000 clones; 91% are singletons and the top ten take around 0.7%. J is TRBJ1-5 and V is TRBV15, with D maybe TRBD1 (5 bases). The sequenced sample was peripheral blood, obtained in the third trimester of pregnancy. This sequence was found in a female donor in good health, enrolled as a control in a pregnancy study. The CDR3 loop reads CATSRDRGRHTYAHQPQHF. The CDR3 DNA reads TGTGCCACCAGCAGAGATAGGGGTCGCCACACATACGCCCATCAGCCCCAGCATTTT.